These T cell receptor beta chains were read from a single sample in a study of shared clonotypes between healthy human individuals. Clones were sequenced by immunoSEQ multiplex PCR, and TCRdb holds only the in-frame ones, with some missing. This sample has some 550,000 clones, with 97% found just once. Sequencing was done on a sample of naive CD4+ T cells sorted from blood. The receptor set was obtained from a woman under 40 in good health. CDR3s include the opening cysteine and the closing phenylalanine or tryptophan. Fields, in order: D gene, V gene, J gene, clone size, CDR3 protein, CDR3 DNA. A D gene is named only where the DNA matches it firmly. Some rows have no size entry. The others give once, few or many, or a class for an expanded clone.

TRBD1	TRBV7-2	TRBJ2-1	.	CASSLAPGQTFEQFF	TGTGCCAGCAGCTTAGCGCCGGGACAGACGTTTGAGCAGTTCTTC
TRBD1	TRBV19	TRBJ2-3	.	CASCPHSRGHTDTQYF	TGTGCCAGTTGCCCACATTCCAGGGGGCACACAGATACGCAGTATTTT
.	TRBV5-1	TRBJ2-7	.	CASSFSVSSYEQYF	TGCGCCAGCAGCTTCTCTGTCAGCTCCTACGAGCAGTACTTC
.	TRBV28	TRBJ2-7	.	CASREGAYGFREQYF	TGTGCCAGCAGGGAGGGGGCTTACGGGTTTAGGGAGCAGTACTTC
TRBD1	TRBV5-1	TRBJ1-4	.	CASSPGQAATNEKLFF	TGCGCCAGCAGCCCTGGACAGGCAGCAACTAATGAAAAACTGTTTTTT
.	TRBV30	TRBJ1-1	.	CAWRRDGNTEAFF	TGTGCCTGGAGGAGGGACGGGAACACTGAAGCTTTCTTT
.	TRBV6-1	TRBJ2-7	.	CASSGPYPSYEQYF	TGTGCCAGCAGTGGACCATACCCGTCCTACGAGCAGTACTTC
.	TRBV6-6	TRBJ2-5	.	CASSSDSQETQYF	TGTGCCAGCAGCTCGGACAGCCAAGAGACCCAGTACTTC
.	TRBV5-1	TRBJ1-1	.	CASSLGSADQAFF	TGCGCCAGCAGCTTGGGGTCAGCCGACCAAGCTTTCTTT
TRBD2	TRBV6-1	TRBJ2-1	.	CASRRAGVINEQFF	TGTGCCAGCAGGAGAGCGGGAGTAATCAATGAGCAGTTCTTC
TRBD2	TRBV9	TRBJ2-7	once	CASSPGGVSNEQYF	TGTGCCAGCAGCCCCGGGGGGGTTTCTAACGAGCAGTACTTC
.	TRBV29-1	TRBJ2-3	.	CSVGGIGTDTQYF	TGCAGCGTTGGCGGGATTGGCACAGATACGCAGTATTTT
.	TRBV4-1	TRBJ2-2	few	CASSQGRRNTGELFF	TGCGCCAGCAGCCAGGGCAGGAGAAACACCGGGGAGCTGTTTTTT
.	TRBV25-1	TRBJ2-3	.	CASLRGGPTDTQYF	TGTGCCAGCCTGCGAGGGGGGCCCACAGATACGCAGTATTTT
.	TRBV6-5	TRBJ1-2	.	CASSSGLMNNIVF	TGTGCCAGCAGCAGCGGTTTGATGAACAACATCGTCTTC
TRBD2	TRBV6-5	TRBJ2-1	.	CASSSLSGRAYNEQFF	TGTGCCAGCAGTTCCCTTAGCGGGAGGGCCTACAATGAGCAGTTCTTC
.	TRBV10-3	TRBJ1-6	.	CAISDQNSPLHF	TGTGCCATCAGTGACCAGAATTCACCCCTCCACTTT
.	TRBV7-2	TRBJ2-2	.	CASSHNTGELFF	TGTGCCAGCAGTCATAACACCGGGGAGCTGTTTTTT
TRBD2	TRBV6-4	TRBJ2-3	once	CASSALAGGYDTQYF	TGTGCCAGCAGTGCACTAGCGGGAGGGTACGATACGCAGTATTTT
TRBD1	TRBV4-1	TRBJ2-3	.	CASSQVGQGTDTQYF	TGCGCCAGCAGCCAAGTGGGACAGGGCACAGATACGCAGTATTTT
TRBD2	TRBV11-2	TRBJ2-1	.	CASSLEGSRGRASYEQFF	TGTGCCAGCAGCTTAGAGGGGTCTCGCGGGAGGGCCTCTTATGAGCAGTTCTTC
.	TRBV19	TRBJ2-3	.	CASNQGWADTQYF	TGTGCCAGTAATCAGGGATGGGCAGATACGCAGTATTTT
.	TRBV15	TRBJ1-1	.	CATSRDRAASWNQAFF	TGTGCCACCAGCAGAGATAGGGCGGCTAGCTGGAATCAAGCTTTCTTT
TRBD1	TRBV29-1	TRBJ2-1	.	CSVGQADHNEQFF	TGCAGCGTGGGACAGGCGGACCACAATGAGCAGTTCTTC
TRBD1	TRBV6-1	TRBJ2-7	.	CASTPWQGVVYEQYF	TGTGCCAGCACCCCGTGGCAGGGGGTAGTATACGAGCAGTACTTC